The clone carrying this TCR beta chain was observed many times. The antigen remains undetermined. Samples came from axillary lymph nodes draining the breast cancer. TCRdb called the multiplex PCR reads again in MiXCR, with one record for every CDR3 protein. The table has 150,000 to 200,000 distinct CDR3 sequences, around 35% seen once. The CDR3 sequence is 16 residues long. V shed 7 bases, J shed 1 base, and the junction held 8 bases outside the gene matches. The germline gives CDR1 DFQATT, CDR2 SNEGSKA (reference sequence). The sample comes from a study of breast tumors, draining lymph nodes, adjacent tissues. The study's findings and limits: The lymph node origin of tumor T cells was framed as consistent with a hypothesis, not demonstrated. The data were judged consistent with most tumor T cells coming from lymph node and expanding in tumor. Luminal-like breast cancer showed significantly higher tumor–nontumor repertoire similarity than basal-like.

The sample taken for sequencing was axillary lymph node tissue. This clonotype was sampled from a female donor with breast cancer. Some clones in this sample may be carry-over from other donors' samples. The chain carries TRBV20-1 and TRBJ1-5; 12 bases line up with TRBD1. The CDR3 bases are TGCAGTGTTTGGGACAGGGGGCTTCGGAGCAATCAGCCCCAGCATTTT. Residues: CSVWDRGLRSNQPQHF.